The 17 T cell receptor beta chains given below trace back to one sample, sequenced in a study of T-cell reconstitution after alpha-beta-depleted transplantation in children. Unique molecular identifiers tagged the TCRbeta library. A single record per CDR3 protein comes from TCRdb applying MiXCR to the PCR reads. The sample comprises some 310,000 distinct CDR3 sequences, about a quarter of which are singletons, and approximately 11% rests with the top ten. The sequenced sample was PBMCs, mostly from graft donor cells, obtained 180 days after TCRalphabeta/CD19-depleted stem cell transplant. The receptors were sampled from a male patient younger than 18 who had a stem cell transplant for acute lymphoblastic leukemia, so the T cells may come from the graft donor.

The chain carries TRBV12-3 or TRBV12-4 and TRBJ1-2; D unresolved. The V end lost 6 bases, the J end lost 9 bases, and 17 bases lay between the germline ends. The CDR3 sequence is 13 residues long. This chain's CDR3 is CASRGYTTISYTF. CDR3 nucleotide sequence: TGTGCCAGCAGAGGATACACCACTATAAGCTACACCTTC.

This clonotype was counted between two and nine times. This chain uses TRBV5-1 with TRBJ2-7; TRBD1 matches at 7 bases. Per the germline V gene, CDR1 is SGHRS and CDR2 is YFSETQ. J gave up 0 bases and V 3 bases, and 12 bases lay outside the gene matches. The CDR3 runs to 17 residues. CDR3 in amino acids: CASSYRDRTIYSYEQYF. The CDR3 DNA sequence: TGCGCCAGCAGCTACCGGGACAGAACCATCTACTCCTACGAGCAGTACTTC.

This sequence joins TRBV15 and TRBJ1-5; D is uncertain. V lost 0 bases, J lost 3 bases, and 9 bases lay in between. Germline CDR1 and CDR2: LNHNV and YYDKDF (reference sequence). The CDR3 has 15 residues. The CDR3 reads CATSRDKAANQPQHF. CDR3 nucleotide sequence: TGTGCCACCAGCAGAGACAAGGCAGCCAATCAGCCCCAGCATTTT.

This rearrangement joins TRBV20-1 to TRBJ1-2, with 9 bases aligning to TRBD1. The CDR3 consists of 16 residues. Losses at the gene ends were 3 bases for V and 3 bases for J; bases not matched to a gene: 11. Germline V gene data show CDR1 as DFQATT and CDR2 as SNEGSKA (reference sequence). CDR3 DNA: TGCAGTGCTAGCACCGTGGGACAGGGTGGCCACTATGGCTACACCTTC. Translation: CSASTVGQGGHYGYTF.

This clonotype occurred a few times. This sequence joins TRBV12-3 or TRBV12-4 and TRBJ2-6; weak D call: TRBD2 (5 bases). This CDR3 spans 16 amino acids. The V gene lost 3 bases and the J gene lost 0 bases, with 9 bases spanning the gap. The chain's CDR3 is CASSLDFSSGANVLTF. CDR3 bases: TGTGCCAGCAGTTTGGACTTTAGCTCTGGGGCCAACGTCCTGACTTTC.

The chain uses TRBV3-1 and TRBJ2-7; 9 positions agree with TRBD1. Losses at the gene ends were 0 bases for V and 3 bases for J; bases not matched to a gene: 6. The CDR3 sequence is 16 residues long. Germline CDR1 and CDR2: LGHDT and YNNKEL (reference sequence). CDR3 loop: CASSQDWGTGSYEQYF. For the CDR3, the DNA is TGTGCCAGCAGCCAAGATTGGGGGACAGGGAGCTACGAGCAGTACTTC.

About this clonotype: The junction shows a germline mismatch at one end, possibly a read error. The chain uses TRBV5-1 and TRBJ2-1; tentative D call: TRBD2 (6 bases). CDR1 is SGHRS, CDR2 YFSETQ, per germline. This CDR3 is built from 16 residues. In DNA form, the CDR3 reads TGCGCCAGCAGCTCCGTTGGGGGGAGGAGCTACCATGAGCAGTTCTTC. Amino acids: CASSSVGGRSYHEQFF.

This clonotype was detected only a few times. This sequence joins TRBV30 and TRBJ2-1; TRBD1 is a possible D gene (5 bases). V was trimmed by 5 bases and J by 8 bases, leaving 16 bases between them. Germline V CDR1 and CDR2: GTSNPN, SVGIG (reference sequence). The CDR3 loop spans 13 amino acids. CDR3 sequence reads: CAWVRTPGYEQFF. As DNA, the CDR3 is TGTGCCTGGGTTAGGACACCTGGTTATGAGCAGTTCTTC.

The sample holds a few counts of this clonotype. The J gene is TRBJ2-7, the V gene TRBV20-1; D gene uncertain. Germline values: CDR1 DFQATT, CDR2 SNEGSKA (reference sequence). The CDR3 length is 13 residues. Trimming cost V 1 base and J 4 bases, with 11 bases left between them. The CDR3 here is CSARVGDWYEQYF. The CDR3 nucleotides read TGCAGTGCTAGAGTAGGCGACTGGTACGAGCAGTACTTC.

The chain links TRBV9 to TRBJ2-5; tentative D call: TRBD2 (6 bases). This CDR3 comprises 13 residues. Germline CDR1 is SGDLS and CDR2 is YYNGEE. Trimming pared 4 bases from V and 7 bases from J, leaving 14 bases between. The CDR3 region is CASSLGVGGTQYF. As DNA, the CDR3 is TGTGCCAGCAGCCTGGGTGTGGGGGGGACCCAGTACTTC.

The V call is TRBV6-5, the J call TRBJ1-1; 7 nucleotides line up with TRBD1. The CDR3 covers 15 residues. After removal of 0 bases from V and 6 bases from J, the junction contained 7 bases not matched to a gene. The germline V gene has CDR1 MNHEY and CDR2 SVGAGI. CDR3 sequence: CASSYSNRGNAEAFF. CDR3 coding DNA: TGTGCCAGCAGTTACTCGAACAGGGGAAACGCTGAAGCTTTCTTT.

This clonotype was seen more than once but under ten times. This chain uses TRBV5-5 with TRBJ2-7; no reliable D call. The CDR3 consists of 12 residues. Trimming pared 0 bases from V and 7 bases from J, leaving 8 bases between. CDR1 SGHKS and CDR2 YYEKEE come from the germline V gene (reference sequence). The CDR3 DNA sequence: TGTGCCAGCAGCTTGGGAGTGAGGGAGCAGTACTTC. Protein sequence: CASSLGVREQYF. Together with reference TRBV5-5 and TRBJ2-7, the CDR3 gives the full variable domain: DAGVTQSPTHLIKTRGQQVTLRCSPISGHKSVSWYQQVLGQGPQFIFQYYEKEERGRGNFPDRFSARQFPNYSSELNVNALLLGDSALYLCASSLGVREQYFGPGTRLTVT.

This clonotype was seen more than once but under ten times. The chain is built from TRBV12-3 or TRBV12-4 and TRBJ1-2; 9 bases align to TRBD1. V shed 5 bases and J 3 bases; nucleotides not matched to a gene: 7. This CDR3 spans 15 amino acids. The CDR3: CASSLRTGAHYGYTF. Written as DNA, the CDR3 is TGTGCCAGCAGTCTAAGGACAGGGGCCCACTATGGCTACACCTTC.

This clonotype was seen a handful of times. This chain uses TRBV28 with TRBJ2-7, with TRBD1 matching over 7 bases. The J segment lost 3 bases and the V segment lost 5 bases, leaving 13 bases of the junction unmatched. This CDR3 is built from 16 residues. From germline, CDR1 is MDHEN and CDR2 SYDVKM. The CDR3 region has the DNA TGTGCCAGCAGTCCCCCCATCCGGGACAGCTTCTACGAGCAGTACTTC. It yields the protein CASSPPIRDSFYEQYF.

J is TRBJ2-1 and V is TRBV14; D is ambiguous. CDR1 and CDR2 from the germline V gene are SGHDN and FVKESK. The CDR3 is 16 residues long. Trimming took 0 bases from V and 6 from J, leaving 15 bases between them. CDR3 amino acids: CASSQDGILFLNEQFF. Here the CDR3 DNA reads TGTGCCAGCAGCCAAGATGGGATTTTATTCCTCAATGAGCAGTTCTTC.

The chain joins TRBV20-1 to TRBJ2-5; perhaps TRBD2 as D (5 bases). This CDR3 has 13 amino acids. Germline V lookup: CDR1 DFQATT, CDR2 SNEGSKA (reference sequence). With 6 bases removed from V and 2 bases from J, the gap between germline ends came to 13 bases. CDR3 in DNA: TGCAGTGCCAGGCGGGTCGGTCAAGAGACCCAGTACTTC. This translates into CSARRVGQETQYF.

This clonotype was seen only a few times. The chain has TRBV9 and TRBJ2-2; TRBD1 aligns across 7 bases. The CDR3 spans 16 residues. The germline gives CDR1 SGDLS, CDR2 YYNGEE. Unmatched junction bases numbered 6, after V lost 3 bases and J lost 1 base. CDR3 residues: CASSGWTGENTGELFF. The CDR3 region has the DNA TGTGCCAGCAGCGGGTGGACAGGCGAGAACACCGGGGAGCTGTTTTTT.